This TCR beta chain was observed in a study of blood T cells in healthy people across ages. A second PCR of 7 to 11 cycles used a sample-barcoded 5' primer and a J-beta primer mix. No fewer than 2.5 million CDR3-containing paired-end reads came from each sample. TCRdb fed the 5' RACE reads into MiXCR, producing one record per CDR3 protein. The table has 850,000 to 1,000,000 distinct CDR3 sequences, 51% seen once. The CDR3 spans 13 residues. V was shortened by 0 bases and J by 6 bases, with 9 bases between the two germline ends. Germline-derived CDR1 and CDR2 are SGHNT and YENEEA. The donors, all healthy, were Caucasians living in Russia, aged roughly 6 to 95.

This TCR was sampled from a woman aged 60-75 years in good health. This sequence joins TRBV11-3 and TRBJ2-7; unclear D gene. Sequencing used blood. The CDR3 DNA reads TGTGCCAGCAGCTTAGATCGGTATTCCGAGCAGTACTTC. Translating gives CASSLDRYSEQYF.